This entry concerns a single TCR beta chain. Its antigen is undetermined. This specimen belongs to a study of Ad26.COV2.S vaccination and SARS-CoV-2 variants. Study context: Donor was one of the participants in the Ad26.COV2.S arm of the COV1001 trial. Intramuscular Ad26.COV2.S at 5x10^10 or 1x10^11 viral particles. Findings of the study overall: Placebo recipients showed lower spike-specific TCR breadth than vaccinees.

Deletions cut 6 bases from V and 2 bases from J, with 16 bases between. CDR1 is MNHEY, CDR2 SVGAGI, per germline. There are 15 residues in the CDR3. The sample's treatment: some 19 received Ad26.COV2.S at low or high dose, single or two shots; about 5 received placebo; per-sample allocation not given. Sample collection was performed on day 63 after the first vaccine or placebo injection. The donor's status was that of an adult aged 18-55 years in Boston. Sequenced by immunoSEQ multiplex PCR; TCRdb stores in-frame clones only, minus some. The repertoire holds around 450,000 clones, 85% to 90% seen once, with over 2.5% in the top ten.

The receptor was derived from a person between 18 and 65 years old who received the Ad26.COV2.S COVID-19 vaccine or a placebo. The sample in question was peripheral blood, obtained in a trial of Ad26.COV2.S vaccine versus placebo. V gene TRBV6-5 combines with J gene TRBJ2-5; D possibly corresponds to TRBD2 (6 bases). The CDR3 region is CASSPGGLGQETQYF. The CDR3 DNA is TGTGCCAGCAGCCCCGGGGGTCTAGGGCAAGAGACCCAGTACTTC.